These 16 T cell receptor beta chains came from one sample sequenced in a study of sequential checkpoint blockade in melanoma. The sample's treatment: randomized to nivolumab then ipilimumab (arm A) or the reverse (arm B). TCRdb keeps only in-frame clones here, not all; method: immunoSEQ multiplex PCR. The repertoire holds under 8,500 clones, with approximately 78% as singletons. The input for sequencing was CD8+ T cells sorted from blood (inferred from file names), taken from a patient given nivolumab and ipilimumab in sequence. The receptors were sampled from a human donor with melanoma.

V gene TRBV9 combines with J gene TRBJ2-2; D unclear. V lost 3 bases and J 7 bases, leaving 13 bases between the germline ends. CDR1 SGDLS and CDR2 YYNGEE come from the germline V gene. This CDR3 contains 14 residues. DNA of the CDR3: TGTGCCAGCAGCGCACCAGGCTATCACGGGGAGCTGTTTTTT. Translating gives CASSAPGYHGELFF.

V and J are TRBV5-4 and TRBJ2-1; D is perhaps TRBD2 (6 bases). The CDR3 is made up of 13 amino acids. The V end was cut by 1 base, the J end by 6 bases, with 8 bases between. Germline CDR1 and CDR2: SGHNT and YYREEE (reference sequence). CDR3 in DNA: TGTGCCAGCAGCTTGATGGGGGGCAATGAGCAGTTCTTC. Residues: CASSLMGGNEQFF.

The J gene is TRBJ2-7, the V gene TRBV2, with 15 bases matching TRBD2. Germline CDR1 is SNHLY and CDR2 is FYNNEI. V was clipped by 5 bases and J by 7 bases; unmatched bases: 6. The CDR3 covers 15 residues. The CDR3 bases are TGTGCCAGCAGTAGTCGGACTAGCGGGAGGGATGAGCAGTACTTC. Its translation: CASSSRTSGRDEQYF.

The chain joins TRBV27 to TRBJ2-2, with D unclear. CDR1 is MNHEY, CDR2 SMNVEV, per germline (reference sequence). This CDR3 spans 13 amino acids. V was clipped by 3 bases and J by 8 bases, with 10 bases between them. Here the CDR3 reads CASSFSYEGELFF. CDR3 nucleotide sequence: TGTGCCAGCAGTTTTAGTTACGAGGGGGAGCTGTTTTTT.

CDR3 protein: CASSPALGGGPYEQYF. The CDR3 DNA reads TGTGCCAGCAGCCCCGCCCTTGGGGGAGGCCCTTACGAGCAGTACTTC. The V and J genes are TRBV5-4 and TRBJ2-7, with a possible D match to TRBD2 (6 bases). The CDR3 length is 16 residues. Between the trimmed V and J ends, which lost 4 bases and 4 bases, there was a span of 21 bases. The germline V gene encodes CDR1 SGHNT and CDR2 YYREEE (reference sequence).

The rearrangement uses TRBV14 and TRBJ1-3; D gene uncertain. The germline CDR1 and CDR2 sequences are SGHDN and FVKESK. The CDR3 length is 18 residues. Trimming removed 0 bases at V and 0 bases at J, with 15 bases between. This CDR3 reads CASSQEGGENVSGNTIYF. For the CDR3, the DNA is TGTGCCAGCAGCCAAGAAGGCGGTGAGAACGTCTCTGGAAACACCATATATTTT.

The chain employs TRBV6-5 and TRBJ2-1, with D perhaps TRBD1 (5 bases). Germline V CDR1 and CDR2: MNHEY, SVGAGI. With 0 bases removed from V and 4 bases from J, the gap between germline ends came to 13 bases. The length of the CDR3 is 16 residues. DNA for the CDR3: TGTGCCAGCAGTTACTCGCGGCAGGGTGGGTACAATGAGCAGTTCTTC. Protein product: CASSYSRQGGYNEQFF.

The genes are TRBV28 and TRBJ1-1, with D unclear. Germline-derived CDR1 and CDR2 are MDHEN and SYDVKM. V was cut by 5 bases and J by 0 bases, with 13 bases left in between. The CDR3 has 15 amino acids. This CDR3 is CASSHPYPVNTEAFF. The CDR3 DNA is TGTGCCAGCAGTCATCCGTATCCGGTGAACACTGAAGCTTTCTTT.

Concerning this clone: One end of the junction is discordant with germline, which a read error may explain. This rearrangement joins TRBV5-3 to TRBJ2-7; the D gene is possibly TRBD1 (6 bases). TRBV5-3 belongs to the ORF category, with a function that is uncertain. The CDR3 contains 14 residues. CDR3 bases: TGTGCCAGCAGCTTGTCAGGGGCGCCCCACGAGCAGTACTTC. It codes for CASSLSGAPHEQYF.

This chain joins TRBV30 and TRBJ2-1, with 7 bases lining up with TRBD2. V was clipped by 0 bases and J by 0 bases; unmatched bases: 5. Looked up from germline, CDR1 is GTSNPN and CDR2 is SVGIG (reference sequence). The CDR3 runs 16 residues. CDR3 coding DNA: TGTGCCTGGAGTGTACTGGGCGGGAGCTCCTACAATGAGCAGTTCTTC. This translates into CAWSVLGGSSYNEQFF.

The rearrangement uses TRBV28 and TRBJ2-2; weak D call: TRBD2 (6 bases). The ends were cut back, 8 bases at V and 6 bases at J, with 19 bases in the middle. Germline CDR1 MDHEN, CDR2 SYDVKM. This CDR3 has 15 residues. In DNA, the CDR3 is TGTGCCAGCCGAGAGGAGGGCCGGAGGGCCGGGGAGCTGTTTTTT. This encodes CASREEGRRAGELFF.

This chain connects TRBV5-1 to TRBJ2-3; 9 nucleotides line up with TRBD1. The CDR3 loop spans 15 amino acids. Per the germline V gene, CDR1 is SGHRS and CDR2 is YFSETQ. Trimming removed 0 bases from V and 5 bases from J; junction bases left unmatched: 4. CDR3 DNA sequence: TGCGCCAGCAGCTTGGGACAGGGGGTTTTAGATACGCAGTATTTT. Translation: CASSLGQGVLDTQYF.

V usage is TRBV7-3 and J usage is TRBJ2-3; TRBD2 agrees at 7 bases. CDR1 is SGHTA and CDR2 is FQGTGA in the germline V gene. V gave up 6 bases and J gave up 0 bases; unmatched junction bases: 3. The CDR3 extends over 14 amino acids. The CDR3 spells CASSPSGSTDTQYF. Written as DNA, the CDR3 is TGTGCCAGCAGTCCTAGCGGTAGCACAGATACGCAGTATTTT.

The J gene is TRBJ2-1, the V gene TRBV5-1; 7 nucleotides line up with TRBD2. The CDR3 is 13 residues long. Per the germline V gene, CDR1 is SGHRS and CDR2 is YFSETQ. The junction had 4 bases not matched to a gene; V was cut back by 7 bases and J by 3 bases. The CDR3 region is CASRDYNYNEQFF. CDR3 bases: TGCGCCAGCCGGGACTACAACTACAATGAGCAGTTCTTC.

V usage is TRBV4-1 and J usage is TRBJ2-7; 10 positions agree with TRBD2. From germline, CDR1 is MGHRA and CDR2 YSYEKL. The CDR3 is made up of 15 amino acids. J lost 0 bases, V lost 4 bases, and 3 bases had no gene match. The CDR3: CASSRLAGPSYEQYF. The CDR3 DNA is TGCGCCAGCAGCCGACTAGCGGGTCCCTCCTACGAGCAGTACTTC.

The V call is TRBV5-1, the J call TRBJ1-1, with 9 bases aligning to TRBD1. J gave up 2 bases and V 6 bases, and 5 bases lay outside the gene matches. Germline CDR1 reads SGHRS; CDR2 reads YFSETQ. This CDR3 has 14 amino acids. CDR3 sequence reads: CASKTGGLNTEAFF. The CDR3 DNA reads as TGCGCCAGCAAGACAGGGGGACTCAACACTGAAGCTTTCTTT. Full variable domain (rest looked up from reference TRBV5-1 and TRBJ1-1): KAGVTQTPRYLIKTRGQQVTLSCSPISGHRSVSWYQQTPGQGLQFLFEYFSETQRNKGNFPGRFSGRQFSNSRSEMNVSTLELGDSALYLCASKTGGLNTEAFFGQGTRLTVV.